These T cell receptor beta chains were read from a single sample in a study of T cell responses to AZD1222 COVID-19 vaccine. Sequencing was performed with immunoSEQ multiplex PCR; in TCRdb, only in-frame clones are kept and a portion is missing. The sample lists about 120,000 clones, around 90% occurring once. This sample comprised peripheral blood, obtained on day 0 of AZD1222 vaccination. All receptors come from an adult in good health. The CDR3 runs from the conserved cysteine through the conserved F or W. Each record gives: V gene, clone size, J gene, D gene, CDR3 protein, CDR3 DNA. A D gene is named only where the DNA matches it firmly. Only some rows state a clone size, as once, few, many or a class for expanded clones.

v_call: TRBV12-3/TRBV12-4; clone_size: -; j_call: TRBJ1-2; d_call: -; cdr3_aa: CASSLLGDYGYTF; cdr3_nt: TGTGCCAGCAGTTTATTGGGCGACTATGGCTACACCTTC
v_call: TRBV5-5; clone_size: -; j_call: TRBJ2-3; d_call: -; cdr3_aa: CASSLEVPPQYF; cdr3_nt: TGTGCCAGCAGCTTGGAGGTTCCTCCGCAGTATTTT
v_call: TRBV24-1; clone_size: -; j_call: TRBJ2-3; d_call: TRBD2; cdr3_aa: CATAAGGDTYTQYF; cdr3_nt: TGTGCCACCGCAGCGGGGGGAGATACGTATACGCAGTATTTT
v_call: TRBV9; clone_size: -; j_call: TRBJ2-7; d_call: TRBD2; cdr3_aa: CASSVVRGGLSTYEQYF; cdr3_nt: TGTGCCAGCAGCGTAGTGCGGGGGGGCCTATCCACCTACGAGCAGTACTTC
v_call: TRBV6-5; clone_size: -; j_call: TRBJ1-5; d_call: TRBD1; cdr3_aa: CASSYGTGSNQPQHF; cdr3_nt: TGTGCCAGCAGTTACGGGACAGGGAGCAATCAGCCCCAGCATTTT
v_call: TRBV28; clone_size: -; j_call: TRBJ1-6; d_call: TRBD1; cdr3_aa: CANSQGAGSPLHF; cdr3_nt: TGTGCCAACTCACAGGGGGCAGGTTCACCCCTCCACTTT
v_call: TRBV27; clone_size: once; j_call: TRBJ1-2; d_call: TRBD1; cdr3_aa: CASHPTGGEGYTF; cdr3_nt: TGTGCCAGCCATCCGACAGGGGGAGAAGGCTACACCTTC
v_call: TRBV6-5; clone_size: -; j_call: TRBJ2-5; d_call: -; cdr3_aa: CASSYSIQGPQETQYF; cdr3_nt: TGTGCCAGCAGTTACTCGATCCAGGGACCCCAAGAGACCCAGTACTTC
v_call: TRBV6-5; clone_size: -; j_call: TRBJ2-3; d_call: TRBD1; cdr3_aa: CASSSDRGTQYF; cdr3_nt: TGTGCCAGCAGTTCTGACAGGGGGACGCAGTATTTT
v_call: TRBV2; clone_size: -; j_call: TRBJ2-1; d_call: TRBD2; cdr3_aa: CASTGSGGGAMGQFF; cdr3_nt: TGTGCCAGCACCGGGTCAGGCGGGGGAGCAATGGGGCAGTTCTTC
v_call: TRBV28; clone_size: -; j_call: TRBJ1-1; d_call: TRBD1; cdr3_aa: CASRSDRGHRYTEAFF; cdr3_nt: TGTGCCAGCAGATCAGACAGGGGACATCGCTACACTGAAGCTTTCTTT
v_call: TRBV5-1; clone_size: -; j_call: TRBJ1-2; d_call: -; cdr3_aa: CASTMDGSGLYGYTF; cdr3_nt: TGCGCCAGCACCATGGACGGATCCGGACTCTATGGCTACACCTTC
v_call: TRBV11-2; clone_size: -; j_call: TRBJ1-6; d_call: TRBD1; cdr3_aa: CASSRQGDMGSPLHF; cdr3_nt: TGTGCCAGCAGCCGCCAGGGGGATATGGGTTCACCCCTCCACTTT
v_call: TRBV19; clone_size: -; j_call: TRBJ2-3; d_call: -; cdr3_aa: CASSIDGWRSPINPQYF; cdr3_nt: TGTGCCAGTAGTATAGATGGTTGGCGGTCCCCAATAAACCCGCAGTATTTT
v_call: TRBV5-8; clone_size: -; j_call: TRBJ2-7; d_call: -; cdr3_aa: CASSKGQRPYEQYF; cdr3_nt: TGTGCCAGCAGCAAGGGGCAGCGACCCTACGAGCAGTACTTC
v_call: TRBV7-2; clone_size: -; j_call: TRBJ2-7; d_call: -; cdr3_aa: CASSLKHSYEQYF; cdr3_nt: TGTGCCAGCAGCTTGAAGCACTCCTACGAGCAGTACTTC
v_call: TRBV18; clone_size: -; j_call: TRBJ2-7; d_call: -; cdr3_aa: CASSPAESYEQYF; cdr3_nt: TGTGCCAGCTCACCGGCGGAGAGCTACGAGCAGTACTTC
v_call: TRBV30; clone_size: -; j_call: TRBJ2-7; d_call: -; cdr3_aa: CAWGQGQSVGDEQYF; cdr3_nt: TGTGCCTGGGGCCAGGGGCAGTCGGTCGGTGACGAGCAGTACTTC
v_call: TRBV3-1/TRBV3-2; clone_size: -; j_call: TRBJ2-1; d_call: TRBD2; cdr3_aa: CASSRTLAGGWNEQFF; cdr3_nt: TGTGCCAGCAGCCGAACGCTAGCGGGGGGCTGGAATGAGCAGTTCTTC
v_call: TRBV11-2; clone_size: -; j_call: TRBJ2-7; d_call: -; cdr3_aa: CASSLAANEQYF; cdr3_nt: TGTGCCAGCAGCTTAGCCGCTAACGAGCAGTACTTC
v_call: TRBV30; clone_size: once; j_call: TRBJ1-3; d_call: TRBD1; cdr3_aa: CAWSVRGQGAGNTIYF; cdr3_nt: TGTGCCTGGAGTGTAAGGGGACAGGGTGCTGGAAACACCATATATTTT
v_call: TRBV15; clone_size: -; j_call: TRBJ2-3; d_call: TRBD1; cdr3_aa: CATSSRLPIQGATDTQYF; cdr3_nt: TGTGCCACCAGCTCTCGCCTACCCATCCAGGGGGCTACAGATACGCAGTATTTT
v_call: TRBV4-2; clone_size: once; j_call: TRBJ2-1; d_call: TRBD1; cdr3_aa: CASSQPVWDRGTEEQFF; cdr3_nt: TGTGCCAGCAGCCAACCCGTTTGGGACAGGGGGACTGAGGAGCAGTTCTTC
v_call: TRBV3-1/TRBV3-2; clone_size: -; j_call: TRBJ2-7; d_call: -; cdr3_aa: CASSQGARLAPNYEQYF; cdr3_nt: TGTGCCAGCAGCCAAGGGGCCAGACTCGCCCCCAATTACGAGCAGTACTTC
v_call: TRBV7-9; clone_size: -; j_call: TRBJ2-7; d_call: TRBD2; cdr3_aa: CASSPGLAGSQEQYF; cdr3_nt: TGTGCCAGCAGCCCGGGACTAGCGGGATCTCAAGAGCAGTACTTC
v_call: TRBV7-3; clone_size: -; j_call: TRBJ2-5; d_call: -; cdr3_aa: CASRLGVGETQYF; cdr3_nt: TGTGCCAGCCGGCTAGGGGTCGGGGAGACCCAGTACTTC
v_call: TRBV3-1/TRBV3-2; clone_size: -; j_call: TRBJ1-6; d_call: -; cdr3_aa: CASSPGSYNSPLHF; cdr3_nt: TGTGCCAGCAGCCCCGGAAGTTATAATTCACCCCTCCACTTT
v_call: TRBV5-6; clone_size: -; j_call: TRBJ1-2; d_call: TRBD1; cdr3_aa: CASSEGTGGSYGYTF; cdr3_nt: TGTGCCAGCAGCGAGGGGACAGGGGGATCCTATGGCTACACCTTC
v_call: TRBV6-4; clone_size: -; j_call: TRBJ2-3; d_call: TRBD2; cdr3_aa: CASSTSGGTDTQYF; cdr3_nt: TGTGCCAGCAGTACTAGCGGGGGCACAGATACGCAGTATTTT
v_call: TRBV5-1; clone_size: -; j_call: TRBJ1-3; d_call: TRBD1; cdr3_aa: CASSLGDRSPADTIYF; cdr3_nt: TGCGCCAGCAGCTTGGGGGACAGGTCGCCGGCAGACACCATATATTTT
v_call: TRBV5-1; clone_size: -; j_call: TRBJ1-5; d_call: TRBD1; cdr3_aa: CASSLRTGENQPQHF; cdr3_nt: TGCGCCAGCAGCTTACGGACAGGGGAAAATCAGCCCCAGCATTTT
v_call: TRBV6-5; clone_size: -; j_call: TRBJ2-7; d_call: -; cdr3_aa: CAASRDIFYEQYF; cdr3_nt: TGTGCCGCTTCCCGGGACATATTCTACGAGCAGTACTTC
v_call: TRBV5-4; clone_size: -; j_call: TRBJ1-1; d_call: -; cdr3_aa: CASSSRNSPEAFF; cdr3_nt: TGTGCCAGCAGCTCCAGGAATTCGCCTGAAGCTTTCTTT
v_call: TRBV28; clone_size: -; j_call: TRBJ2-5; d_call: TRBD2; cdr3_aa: CASSLYNPGGQETQYF; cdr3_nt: TGTGCCAGCAGTTTATATAATCCGGGGGGGCAAGAGACCCAGTACTTC
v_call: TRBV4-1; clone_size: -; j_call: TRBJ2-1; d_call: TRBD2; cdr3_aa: CASRNEAGGYNEQFF; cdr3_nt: TGCGCCAGCAGAAATGAAGCGGGGGGGTATAATGAGCAGTTCTTC
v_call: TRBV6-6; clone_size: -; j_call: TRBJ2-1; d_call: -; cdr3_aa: CASSYVAAYNEQFF; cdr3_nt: TGTGCCAGCAGTTACGTGGCAGCGTACAATGAGCAGTTCTTC
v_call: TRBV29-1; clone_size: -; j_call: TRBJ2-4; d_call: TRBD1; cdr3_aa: CSVEDRAAKNIQYF; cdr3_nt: TGCAGCGTTGAGGACAGGGCAGCCAAAAACATTCAGTACTTC
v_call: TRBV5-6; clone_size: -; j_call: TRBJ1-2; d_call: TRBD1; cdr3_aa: CASSLQGAGYGYTF; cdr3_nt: TGTGCCAGCAGCTTACAGGGGGCTGGCTATGGCTACACCTTC
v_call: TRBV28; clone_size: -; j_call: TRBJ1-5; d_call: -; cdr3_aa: CASGQSNQPQHF; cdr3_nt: TGTGCCAGCGGACAGAGCAATCAGCCCCAGCATTTT
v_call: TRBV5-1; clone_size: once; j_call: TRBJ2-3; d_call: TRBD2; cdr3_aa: CASSLGTRPTDTQYF; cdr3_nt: TGCGCCAGCAGCTTGGGGACTAGACCTACAGATACGCAGTATTTT
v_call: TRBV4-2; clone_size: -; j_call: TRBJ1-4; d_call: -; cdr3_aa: CASSQDHAGSGEKLFF; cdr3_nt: TGTGCCAGCAGCCAAGATCACGCAGGGTCCGGTGAAAAACTGTTTTTT
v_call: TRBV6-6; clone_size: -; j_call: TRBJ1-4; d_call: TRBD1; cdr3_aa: CASTGGQGTTNEKLFF; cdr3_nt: TGTGCCAGCACCGGTGGACAGGGGACAACTAATGAAAAACTGTTTTTT
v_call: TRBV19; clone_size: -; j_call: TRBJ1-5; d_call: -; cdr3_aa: CASSIGGSQPQHF; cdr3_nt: TGTGCCAGTAGTATAGGGGGAAGCCAGCCCCAGCATTTT
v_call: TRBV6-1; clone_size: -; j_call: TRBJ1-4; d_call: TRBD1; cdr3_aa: CASSDPGTGLTNEKLFF; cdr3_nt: TGTGCCAGCAGTGACCCAGGGACAGGTCTGACTAATGAAAAACTGTTTTTT
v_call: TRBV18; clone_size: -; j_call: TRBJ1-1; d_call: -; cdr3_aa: CASSPGLTMNTEAFF; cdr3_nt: TGTGCCAGCTCACCAGGTCTTACCATGAACACTGAAGCTTTCTTT
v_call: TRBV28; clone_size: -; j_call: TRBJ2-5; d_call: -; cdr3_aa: CASSLGTAGEETQYF; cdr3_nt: TGTGCCAGCAGTTTAGGAACTGCCGGTGAAGAGACCCAGTACTTC
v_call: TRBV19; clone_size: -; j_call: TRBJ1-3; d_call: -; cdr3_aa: CAISGGNTIYF; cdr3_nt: TGTGCCATTTCGGGGGGAAACACCATATATTTT
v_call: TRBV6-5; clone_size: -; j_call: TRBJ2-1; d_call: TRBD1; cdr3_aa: CARWTGSNEQFF; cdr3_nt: TGTGCCAGATGGACAGGGTCCAATGAGCAGTTCTTC
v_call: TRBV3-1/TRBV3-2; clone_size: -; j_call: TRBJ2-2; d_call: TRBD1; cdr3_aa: CASSQDGDRDLIVRTGELFF; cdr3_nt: TGTGCCAGCAGCCAAGATGGGGACAGGGATTTGATAGTTCGGACCGGGGAGCTGTTTTTT
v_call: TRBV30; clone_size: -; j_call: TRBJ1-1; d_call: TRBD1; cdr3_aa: CAWARTGNTEAFF; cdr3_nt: TGTGCCTGGGCCCGGACAGGGAACACTGAAGCTTTCTTT
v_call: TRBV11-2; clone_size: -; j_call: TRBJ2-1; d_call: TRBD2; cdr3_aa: CASRRLAGGPSSYNEQFF; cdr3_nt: TGTGCCAGCAGGAGACTAGCGGGGGGCCCAAGCTCCTACAATGAGCAGTTCTTC
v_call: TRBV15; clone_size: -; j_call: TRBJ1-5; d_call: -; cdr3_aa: CATSRDFGQPQHF; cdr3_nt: TGTGCCACCAGCAGAGATTTCGGTCAGCCCCAGCATTTT
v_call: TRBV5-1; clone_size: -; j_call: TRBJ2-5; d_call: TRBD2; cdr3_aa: CASSFSGGAETQYF; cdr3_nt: TGCGCCAGCAGCTTTAGCGGGGGGGCGGAGACCCAGTACTTC
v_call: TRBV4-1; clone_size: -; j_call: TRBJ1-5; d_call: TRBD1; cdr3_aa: CASSQFPGQGNQPQHF; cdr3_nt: TGCGCCAGCAGCCAGTTCCCGGGACAGGGTAATCAGCCCCAGCATTTT
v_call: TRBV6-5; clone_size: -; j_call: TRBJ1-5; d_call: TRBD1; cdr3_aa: CASSILTGTEQPQHF; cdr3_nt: TGTGCCAGCAGTATACTGACAGGGACAGAGCAGCCCCAGCATTTT
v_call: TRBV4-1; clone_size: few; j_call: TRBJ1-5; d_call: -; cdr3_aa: CASSQEGTTGYQPQHF; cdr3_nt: TGCGCCAGCAGCCAAGAGGGCACCACAGGATATCAGCCCCAGCATTTT
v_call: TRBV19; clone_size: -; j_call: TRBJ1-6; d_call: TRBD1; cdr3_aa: CASSIPGTGSPLHF; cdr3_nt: TGTGCCAGTAGTATACCAGGGACAGGCTCACCCCTCCACTTT
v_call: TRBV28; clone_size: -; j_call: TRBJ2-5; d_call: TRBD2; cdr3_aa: CASSRLAAPQETQYF; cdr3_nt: TGTGCCAGCAGTCGGCTAGCGGCACCCCAAGAGACCCAGTACTTC
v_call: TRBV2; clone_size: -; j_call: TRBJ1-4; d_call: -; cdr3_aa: CASRDKTGWVEKLFF; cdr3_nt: TGTGCCAGCAGGGATAAGACAGGTTGGGTAGAAAAACTGTTTTTT